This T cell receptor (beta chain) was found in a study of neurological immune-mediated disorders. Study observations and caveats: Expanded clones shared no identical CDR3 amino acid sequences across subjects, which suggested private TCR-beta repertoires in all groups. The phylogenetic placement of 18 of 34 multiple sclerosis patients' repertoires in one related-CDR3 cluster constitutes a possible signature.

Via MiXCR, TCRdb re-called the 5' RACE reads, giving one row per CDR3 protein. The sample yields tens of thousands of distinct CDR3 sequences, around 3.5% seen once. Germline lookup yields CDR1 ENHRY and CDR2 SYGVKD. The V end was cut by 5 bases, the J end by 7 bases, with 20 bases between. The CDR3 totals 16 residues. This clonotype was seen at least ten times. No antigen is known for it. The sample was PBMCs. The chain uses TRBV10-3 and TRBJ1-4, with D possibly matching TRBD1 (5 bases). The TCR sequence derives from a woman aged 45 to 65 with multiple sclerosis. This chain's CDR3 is CAISTAPGRLGEKLFF. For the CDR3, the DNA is TGTGCCATCAGTACCGCCCCGGGACGGCTTGGTGAAAAACTGTTTTTT.